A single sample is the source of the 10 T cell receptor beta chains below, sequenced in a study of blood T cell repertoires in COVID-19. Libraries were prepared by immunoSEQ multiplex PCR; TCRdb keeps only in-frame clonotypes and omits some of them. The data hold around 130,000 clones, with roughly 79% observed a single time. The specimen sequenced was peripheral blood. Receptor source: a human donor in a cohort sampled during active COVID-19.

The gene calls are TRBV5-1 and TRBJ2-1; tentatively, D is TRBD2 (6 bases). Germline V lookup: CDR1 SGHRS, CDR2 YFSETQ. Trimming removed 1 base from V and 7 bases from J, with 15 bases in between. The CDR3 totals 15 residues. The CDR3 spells CASSLILAGGNEQFF. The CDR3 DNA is TGCGCCAGCAGCTTGATACTAGCTGGGGGTAATGAGCAGTTCTTC.

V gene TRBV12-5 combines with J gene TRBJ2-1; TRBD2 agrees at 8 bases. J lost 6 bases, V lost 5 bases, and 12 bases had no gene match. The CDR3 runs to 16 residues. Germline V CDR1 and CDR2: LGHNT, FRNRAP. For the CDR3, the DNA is TGTGCTAGTGGTCCTAGCCCCGGGACTAGGGTCAATGAGCAGTTCTTC. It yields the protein CASGPSPGTRVNEQFF.

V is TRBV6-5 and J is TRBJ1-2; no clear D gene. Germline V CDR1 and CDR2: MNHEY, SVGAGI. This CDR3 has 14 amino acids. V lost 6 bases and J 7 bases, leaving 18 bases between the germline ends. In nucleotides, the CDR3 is TGTGCCAGCAGGGGGAGGGAGGTAGCGCGTGGCTACACCTTC. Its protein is CASRGREVARGYTF.

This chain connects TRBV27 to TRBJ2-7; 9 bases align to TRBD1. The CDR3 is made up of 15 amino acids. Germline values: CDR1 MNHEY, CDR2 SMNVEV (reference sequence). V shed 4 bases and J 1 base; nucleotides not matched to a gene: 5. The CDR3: CASSSVGTGSYEQYF. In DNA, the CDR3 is TGTGCCAGCAGTTCCGTCGGGACAGGGTCCTACGAGCAGTACTTC.

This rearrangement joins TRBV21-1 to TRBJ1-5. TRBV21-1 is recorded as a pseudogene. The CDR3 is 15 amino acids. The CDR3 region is CASSGRRGRNQPQHF. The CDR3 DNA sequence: TGTGCCAGCAGCGGCCGGCGGGGTAGGAATCAGCCCCAGCATTTT.

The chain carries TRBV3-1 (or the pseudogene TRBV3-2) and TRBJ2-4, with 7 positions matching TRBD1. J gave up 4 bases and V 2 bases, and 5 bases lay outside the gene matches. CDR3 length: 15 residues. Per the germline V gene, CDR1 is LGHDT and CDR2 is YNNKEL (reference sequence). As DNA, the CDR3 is TGTGCCAGCAGCCAACTAGCAGGGGGAAAAAACATTCAGTACTTC. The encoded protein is CASSQLAGGKNIQYF.

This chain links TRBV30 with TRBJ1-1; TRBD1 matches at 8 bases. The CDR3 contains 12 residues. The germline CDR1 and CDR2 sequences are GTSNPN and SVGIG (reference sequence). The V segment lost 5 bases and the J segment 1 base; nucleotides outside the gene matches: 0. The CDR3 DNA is TGTGCCTGGGACAGGGGGAACACTGAAGCTTTCTTT. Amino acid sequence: CAWDRGNTEAFF.

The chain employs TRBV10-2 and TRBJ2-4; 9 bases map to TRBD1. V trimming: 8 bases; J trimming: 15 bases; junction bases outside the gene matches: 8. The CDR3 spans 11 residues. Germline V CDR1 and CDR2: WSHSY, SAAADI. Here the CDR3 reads CASADRGTSYF. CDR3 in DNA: TGCGCCAGCGCGGACAGGGGAACATCGTACTTC.

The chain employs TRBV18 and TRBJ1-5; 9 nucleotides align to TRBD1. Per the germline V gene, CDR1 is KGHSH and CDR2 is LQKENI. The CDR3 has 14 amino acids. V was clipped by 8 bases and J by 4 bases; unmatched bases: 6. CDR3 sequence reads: CASATGGVNQPQHF. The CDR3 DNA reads TGTGCCAGCGCAACAGGGGGCGTAAATCAGCCCCAGCATTTT.

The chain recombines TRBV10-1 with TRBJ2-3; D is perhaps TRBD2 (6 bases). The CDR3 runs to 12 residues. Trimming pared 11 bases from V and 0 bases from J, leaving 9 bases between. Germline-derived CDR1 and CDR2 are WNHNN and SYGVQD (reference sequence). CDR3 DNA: TGCGCCTCAGGGACTAGCACAGATACGCAGTATTTT. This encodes CASGTSTDTQYF.